These T cell receptor beta chains were read from a single sample in a study of regulatory T cells in long-lasting Graves disease. TCRdb re-called the multiplex PCR reads through MiXCR, storing one row per CDR3 protein. The repertoire consists of 360,000 or so distinct CDR3 sequences, with about an eighth occurring once and the leading ten covering over 15%. This sample also belongs to another study, concerning T cells in Graves' hyperthyroidism and ophthalmopathy.

The specimen comprised peripheral blood mononuclear cells (PBMCs), sampled at new diagnosis, from a patient treated with antithyroid drugs. The receptor set was obtained from a woman under 30 with Graves disease. Both conserved end residues are part of each CDR3. The D gene is left open where the match is weak. A clone size is listed for some rows: how often the clone was seen (once, few, many), or a class if it is expanded.

j_call	clone_size	d_call	v_call	cdr3_nt	cdr3_aa
TRBJ2-1	.	.	TRBV9	TGTGCCAGCAGCATGCGTCGCGATGAGCAGTTCTTC	CASSMRRDEQFF
TRBJ2-3	many	TRBD2	TRBV20-1	TGCAGTGCTAGACAAGACGGGACTAGCGGGAGTGCGACAGATACGCAGTATTTT	CSARQDGTSGSATDTQYF
TRBJ2-3	few	.	TRBV15	TGTGCCACCAGCATACTGCGTTCGAGTGGGGCAGATACGCAGTATTTT	CATSILRSSGADTQYF
TRBJ2-1	many	TRBD1	TRBV7-2	TGTGCCAGCAGCCGCGGACAGGGGGGGGCGGATGAGCAGTTCTTC	CASSRGQGGADEQFF
TRBJ1-1	many	.	TRBV28	TGTGCCAGCAGAGATCGCGGGATTGAAGCTTTCTTT	CASRDRGIEAFF
TRBJ1-2	many	.	TRBV11-2	TGTGCCAGCAGCTTAGGGGTTCGTGGCTACACCTTC	CASSLGVRGYTF
TRBJ1-3	many	TRBD1	TRBV2	TGTGCCAGCAGTGGAGGGGGCTTTGAAAACACCATATATTTT	CASSGGGFENTIYF
TRBJ1-6	.	TRBD1	TRBV7-6	TGTGCCAGCAGCCTGTCGACAGGGCGGTATTCACCCCTCCACTTT	CASSLSTGRYSPLHF
TRBJ2-5	.	.	TRBV6-5	TGTGCCAGCAGTTACTGGGGCGGAGGAGAGACCCAGTACTTC	CASSYWGGGETQYF
TRBJ2-7	once	TRBD1	TRBV5-1	TGCGCCAGCAGGGCCGGGACAGGGGGAAGCGAGCAGTACTTC	CASRAGTGGSEQYF
TRBJ2-3	many	TRBD2	TRBV7-3	TGTGCCAGCAGCTCGTTGGGTTTAGCGGGAGGAGATACGCAGTATTTT	CASSSLGLAGGDTQYF
TRBJ1-5	.	.	TRBV20-1	TGCAGTGCTAGAGATTACAGTAGCAATCAGCCCCAGCATTTT	CSARDYSSNQPQHF
TRBJ1-2	many	.	TRBV12-3/TRBV12-4	TGTGCCAGCAGTCACTTACGGGCCAATGGGCGATTCTACACCTTC	CASSHLRANGRFYTF
TRBJ2-5	many	.	TRBV28	TGTGCCAGCAGTTTAATAGGTCCCCAAGAGACCCAGTACTTC	CASSLIGPQETQYF
TRBJ1-5	.	.	TRBV6-2/TRBV6-3	TGTGCCAGCACCCAAAGAGGGATCGGCAATCAGCCCCAGCATTTT	CASTQRGIGNQPQHF
TRBJ2-2	few	.	TRBV4-1	TGCGCCAGCAGCCAAGAGGGCATGGGCACCGGGGAGCTGTTTTTT	CASSQEGMGTGELFF
TRBJ2-1	few	TRBD2	TRBV20-1	TGCAGTGCCAAGGCGGGGGGGCTCTACAATGAGCAGTTCTTC	CSAKAGGLYNEQFF
TRBJ2-5	many	.	TRBV20-1	TGCAGTGCTATGAGGCTGCAAGAGACCCAGTACTTC	CSAMRLQETQYF
TRBJ2-1	many	.	TRBV5-5	TGTGCCAGCAGCTTGGCCGGTTACGGCCCGTACAATGAGCAGTTCTTC	CASSLAGYGPYNEQFF
TRBJ2-7	many	.	TRBV20-1	TGCAGTGCTAGAGATGTGGGGGGCATCATGTACGAGCAGTACTTC	CSARDVGGIMYEQYF
TRBJ1-5	many	.	TRBV27	TGTGCCAGCCGCCCGGCAGGGTATAGCAATCAGCCCCAGCATTTT	CASRPAGYSNQPQHF
TRBJ1-2	few	TRBD1	TRBV7-9	TGTGCCAGCAGCTTAGTGGCAGGGGGTAGCTATGGCTACACCTTC	CASSLVAGGSYGYTF
TRBJ1-6	.	.	TRBV4-1	TGCGCCAGCAGCCAAGTAAACAGTAAGGGGACACCCCTCCACTTT	CASSQVNSKGTPLHF
TRBJ2-5	many	TRBD1	TRBV28	TGTGCCAGCAATCCACAGGGGGCTATGAGGGAGACCCAGTACTTC	CASNPQGAMRETQYF
TRBJ2-2	many	.	TRBV7-2	TGTGCCAGCAGTAAGGACGGGAACACCGGGGAGCTGTTTTTT	CASSKDGNTGELFF
TRBJ2-7	many	TRBD2	TRBV20-1	TGCAGTGCTACCATGACTAGCGGGATTACCTACGAGCAGTACTTC	CSATMTSGITYEQYF
TRBJ1-2	few	TRBD1	TRBV29-1	TGCAGCGTTGCAGGGACAGGGCACTCGGGTTACCCAGTTGGCTACACCTTC	CSVAGTGHSGYPVGYTF
TRBJ2-7	many	.	TRBV7-2	TGTGCCAGCAGCAGAATTCTCGGGAGTTTCTACGAGCAGTACTTC	CASSRILGSFYEQYF
TRBJ2-5	.	.	TRBV4-1	TGCGCCAGCAGCCCCGGGACGAATGACGGCCAAGAGACCCAGTACTTC	CASSPGTNDGQETQYF
TRBJ1-3	many	.	TRBV5-1	TGCGCCAGCAGCTTGGGCAGAACTGGAAACACCATATATTTT	CASSLGRTGNTIYF
TRBJ1-6	few	.	TRBV20-1	TGCAGTGCTAGGCCCCCCTTGCCTAATTCACCCCTCCACTTT	CSARPPLPNSPLHF
TRBJ1-6	.	.	TRBV10-3	TGTGCCACACTACCAGATTCGGACAGACTACGGTATAATTCACCCCTCCACTTT	CATLPDSDRLRYNSPLHF
TRBJ2-1	many	.	TRBV5-1	TGCGCCAGCAGCTTTTTCGGTGAGCAGTTCTTC	CASSFFGEQFF
TRBJ2-5	many	.	TRBV2	TGTGCCAGCAGATTAGGGACTCAGAAACAAGAGACCCAGTACTTC	CASRLGTQKQETQYF
TRBJ2-5	few	TRBD1	TRBV6-1	TGTGCCAGCAGTGAAGAATCCAGGGGGCGAGAGACCCAGTACTTC	CASSEESRGRETQYF
TRBJ2-7	many	.	TRBV28	TGTGCCAGCAGGACTGGGACTTCCTACGAGCAGTACTTC	CASRTGTSYEQYF
TRBJ2-1	many	TRBD2	TRBV7-8	TGTGCCAGCAGCGCATTGCCGGGACTAGCGGGTGGAGGATTCTACAATGAGCAGTTCTTC	CASSALPGLAGGGFYNEQFF
TRBJ2-1	many	TRBD2	TRBV3-1	TGTGCCAGCAGCCGCATTAGCGGGGGGGTCGGAGAGCAGTTCTTC	CASSRISGGVGEQFF
TRBJ1-4	few	.	TRBV4-2	TGTGCCAGCAGCCAAGTTTACAGTCCTAATGAAAAACTGTTTTTT	CASSQVYSPNEKLFF
TRBJ1-1	.	.	TRBV10-1	TGCGCCAGCAGTGGGGGATCAGAAGCTTTCTTT	CASSGGSEAFF
TRBJ2-1	few	TRBD2	TRBV7-8	TGTGCCAGCAGCTCCGACCCGGGACTAGCGGGAGGATCATCCTACAATGAGCAGTTCTTC	CASSSDPGLAGGSSYNEQFF
TRBJ2-1	many	.	TRBV27	TGTGCCAGCAGTTTATGGGACCCGTCAGGAGATGAGCAGTTCTTC	CASSLWDPSGDEQFF
TRBJ2-1	many	TRBD1	TRBV14	TGTGCCAGCAGCCCTGGACAGGGTCAGGGCGCAGACAATGAGCAGTTCTTC	CASSPGQGQGADNEQFF
TRBJ1-1	few	TRBD1	TRBV19	TGTGCCAGTAGCGGGACAGCCAGCGGCACTGAAGCTTTCTTT	CASSGTASGTEAFF
TRBJ2-7	.	TRBD2	TRBV7-6	TGTGCCAGCAGCCGCGTGGGGGGAGGGAACAACGAGCAGTACTTC	CASSRVGGGNNEQYF
TRBJ1-2	many	TRBD1	TRBV5-1	TGCGCCAGCAGCACAGCCGGGACAGTATTCTATGGCTACACCTTC	CASSTAGTVFYGYTF
TRBJ2-3	many	.	TRBV27	TGTGCCAGCAGTTTAGTTAAGGGTAGCACAGATACGCAGTATTTT	CASSLVKGSTDTQYF
TRBJ1-1	many	.	TRBV4-1	TGCGCCAGCAGCCAGCCCAGGCCGAACACTGAAGCTTTCTTT	CASSQPRPNTEAFF
TRBJ2-3	few	.	TRBV5-1	TGCGCCAGCGAACTCGTCGGCAGCCAAAGCACAGATACGCAGTATTTT	CASELVGSQSTDTQYF
TRBJ2-5	many	.	TRBV20-1	TGCAGTGCTATTAAGGGGCAACAGACCCAGTACTTC	CSAIKGQQTQYF
TRBJ1-5	many	.	TRBV27	TGTGCCAGCAGTTGGAGGGGACTCCTTGGACAGCCCCAGCATTTT	CASSWRGLLGQPQHF
TRBJ2-5	many	.	TRBV28	TGTGCCAGCAGTTCGCCTCGGAGCGGCAAAGAGACCCAGTACTTC	CASSSPRSGKETQYF
TRBJ2-2	many	TRBD2	TRBV11-2	TGTGCCAGCAGGCAACTAGCGGGAGTTAATGTCGGGGAGCTGTTTTTT	CASRQLAGVNVGELFF
TRBJ2-1	.	TRBD2	TRBV20-1	TGCAGTGCTAGAAAACAACCGGGACTAGCAGCTCCGCGGAACAACTTAAGCTCCTACAATGAGCAGTTCTTC	CSARKQPGLAAPRNNLSSYNEQFF
TRBJ1-4	many	.	TRBV7-8	TGTGCCAGCAGCTTGGGGACCGACGTAGGGGAAAAACTGTTTTTT	CASSLGTDVGEKLFF
TRBJ1-1	many	.	TRBV5-1	TGCGCCAGCAGGCCCCCGGAGAGACCAATGAACACTGAAGCTTTCTTT	CASRPPERPMNTEAFF
TRBJ2-7	many	.	TRBV11-2	TGTGCCAGCAGCCTCCTCCTACCGACCTACGAGCAGTACTTC	CASSLLLPTYEQYF
TRBJ2-1	.	.	TRBV5-4	TGTGCCAGCAGCTTGGATGGGAGTATGATGGTCGGCAATGAGCAGTTCTTC	CASSLDGSMMVGNEQFF
TRBJ1-1	.	.	TRBV6-5	TGTGCCAGCAGTTACCACCGCAGAGAAGGAACTACTGAAGCTTTCTTT	CASSYHRREGTTEAFF
TRBJ1-1	many	.	TRBV2	TGTGCCAGCAGTGGGGTCGGGGGCGGTTTATTGGACACTGAAGCTTTCTTT	CASSGVGGGLLDTEAFF